Presented here are 2 T cell receptor beta chains from one specimen sequenced in a study of blood T cell repertoires in COVID-19. TCRdb's copy holds only in-frame clones and misses some; the assay was immunoSEQ multiplex PCR. The data contain roughly 60,000 clones, around four fifths of them singletons. Sequencing was done on a sample of peripheral blood. These receptors were collected from a human donor in a cohort sampled during active COVID-19.

This chain joins TRBV30 and TRBJ2-3, with 10 bases lining up with TRBD1. Germline loops: CDR1 GTSNPN, CDR2 SVGIG (reference sequence). After removal of 8 bases from V and 2 bases from J, the junction contained 10 bases not matched to a gene. The CDR3 is 15 amino acids. The DNA for the CDR3 is TGTGCCGGGGGGAAGACAGGGGGCTTCACAGATACGCAGTATTTT. It yields the protein CAGGKTGGFTDTQYF.

The chain joins TRBV19 to TRBJ1-2, with a weak D call TRBD1 (6 bases). The CDR3 is 13 residues long. Per germline, CDR1 LNHDA and CDR2 SQIVND (reference sequence). Trimming removed 3 bases at V and 8 bases at J, with 13 bases between. The CDR3 loop reads CASSIGTGWGYTF. The CDR3, as DNA: TGTGCCAGTAGTATCGGTACAGGGTGGGGCTACACCTTC.